This TCR beta chain was documented in a study of T cells in Graves' hyperthyroidism and ophthalmopathy (dated by TCRdb to the late 2010s). Study-level background: Peripheral blood was sampled at the time of initial diagnosis, prior to any treatment. To identify TCR V-J signatures that set the groups apart, the researchers used a discovery cohort of 100 patients, made up of about 44 with Graves' ophthalmopathy and some 58 with stable Graves' hyperthyroidism. The approximately 95 discovery patients were divided at random into training and test sets in a 7:3 ratio. Thyroid tissue and blood T-cell repertoires from six Graves' hyperthyroidism patients were also compared in the study. Following sampling, methimazole starting at 30 mg daily was given to hyperthyroidism patients, and high-dose intravenous methylprednisolone was given to ophthalmopathy patients. The paper reports TCR Vbeta CDR3 sequencing of over 130 peripheral blood samples: under 45 ophthalmopathy, roughly 74 hyperthyroidism and some 17 progressor patients. Prospective prediction of ophthalmopathy was tested in an independent validation cohort consisting of under 20 hyperthyroidism patients and approximately 16 patients who later progressed to ophthalmopathy.

The TCR beta CDR3 regions were amplified from the RNA transcripts. The first round of RT-PCR for the TCR CDR3 was performed with the HTBI primer set and the Qiagen OneStep RT-PCR kit. Libraries were constructed in a second round of multiplex PCR, after which size selection and purification were carried out. Sequencing of the libraries was done on an Illumina HiSeq2000 using paired-end 100 bp reads. In the source study's methods: SOAPnuke was used to process the raw data, throwing out any read that contained adapters or uncalled bases, had a mean Phred below 15, or lacked an exact constant-primer or identifier match. COPE v1.2.5 was used to merge the high-quality paired reads, and each unique nucleotide sequence was defined as a clonotype. Clonotypes were aligned to IMGT TRBV, TRBD and TRBJ reference segments using MiTCR v1.1. The analysis included only V-J combinations with a frequency above 0.0001, which together covered roughly 99% of the repertoires. The TCS score was defined as the ratio of F50 (clonal expansion) to E x V (chaos), calculated using BLOSUM62-based TCRdist between CDR3 peptides within each V-J. Welch's t-statistics and random forest reduced roughly 540 V-J features to 13, which were used in a naive Bayes classifier (R e1071). TCRdb reanalyzed the raw reads on its own, using fastp at Q25 for trimming and MiXCR for clone calling, and kept in-frame beta chains. When rows share a CDR3 protein, they turn into one entry using the most common DNA and genes. The V and J calls here are based on TCRdb, not the publication. Within this sample are around 690,000 distinct CDR3 sequences, with approximately 15% of them counted one time only. Less than 20% of the sample rests with the top ten.

Study-wide findings and limitations: In validation, the model predicted progression to ophthalmopathy with approximately 70% sensitivity and approximately 78% specificity, a median of approximately 6.7 months before onset. Most expanded thyroid clonotypes (frequency above 0.001) were also found in blood, which suggests that blood repertoires may mirror thyroid immune responses. No statistical method was used to set the sample size in advance, and investigators knew the group allocation. In cross-validation, a model built on a 13 V-J signature told ophthalmopathy apart from stable hyperthyroidism with under 90% sensitivity and around 81% specificity, and in testing the same model reached 80%/75%.

From a lookup of the germline V gene, CDR1 and CDR2 are KGHSH and LQKENI. From V the trimming removes 5 bases and from J it removes 2 bases, while the gene matches leave 6 bases of the junction unaccounted for. Its CDR3 holds 15 amino acids, cysteine through phenylalanine. The CDR3 DNA has 45 bases and is translated from base 1. Graves' hyperthyroidism was defined as stable when no progression to ophthalmopathy occurred over 18 months of follow-up. The hyperthyroidism patients were between 18 and 65 years old and newly diagnosed, with a disease duration of less than 2 months. Any patient with an uncontrolled infection, another autoimmune disease, pregnancy or lactation was excluded. Diagnoses were based on clinical symptoms, serum thyroxine and TRAb, thyroid ultrasound and orbital computed tomography. PBMCs were separated from around 9.1 ml of fresh peripheral blood using Ficoll-Paque density gradient centrifugation. Trizol reagent was used to extract total RNA, and RNA quality was then checked on an Agilent 2100 Bioanalyzer.

Ten or more counts support this clonotype. This clone's antigen is unknown. No much larger clonotype is one base removed from it; base qualities were not supplied. The origin of this receptor is a man between 50 and 59 years old with Graves' hyperthyroidism. The V and J genes are TRBV18 and TRBJ2-3; 8 bases in the junction line up with TRBD2. The sequencing input was blood. The CDR3 region: CASSALAEATDTQYF. The DNA sequence is given as TGTGCCAGCTCAGCACTAGCGGAGGCCACAGATACGCAGTATTTT.